The clone carrying this TCR beta chain was detected many times. Its antigen is not identified. From germline, CDR1 is SGHDN and CDR2 FVKESK. The CDR3 length is 17 residues. V was clipped by 0 bases and J by 6 bases; unmatched bases: 8. Primed by a sample-barcoded 5' primer and a J-beta primer mix, a second PCR proceeded for about 6 to 12 cycles. Each cDNA molecule received a tag from a template-switch adaptor that had 12 random nucleotides. One entry per CDR3 protein results from TCRdb running MiXCR on the 5' RACE reads. In the table there are hundreds of thousands of distinct CDR3 sequences, less than 40% of which are singletons. This sample is drawn from a study of blood T cells in healthy people across ages. Study-wide findings and caveats: There were more naive CD4+ cells and higher diversity in long-lived donors than in aged donors.

The chain joins TRBV14 to TRBJ2-1; 10 bases line up with TRBD2. The clonotype was recovered from a woman of 80 years or more in good health. The sample comprised blood. CDR3 in amino acids: CASSQEGEAGGLNEQFF. In DNA, the CDR3 is TGTGCCAGCAGCCAAGAAGGTGAAGCGGGGGGGCTCAATGAGCAGTTCTTC.